The clone carrying this T cell receptor (beta chain) was counted only a few times. Its specificity is unknown. The data were obtained in a study of T cell responses to AZD1222 COVID-19 vaccine. This CDR3 has 15 amino acids. J was trimmed by 4 bases and V by 4 bases; bases with no gene match: 8. Germline lookup yields CDR1 MNHEY and CDR2 SVGAGI. Assay used: immunoSEQ multiplex PCR; TCRdb lists only in-frame clones, some missing. The profile covers under 150,000 clones, with approximately 92% appearing a single time and about 5% taken by the ten largest. Study-wide findings and caveats: Two AZD1222 doses significantly raised spike-specific TCR breadth and depth over controls.

The chain recombines TRBV6-5 with TRBJ1-2; 8 nucleotides agree with TRBD1. The source was peripheral blood, collected on day 0 of AZD1222 vaccination. The TCR was taken from an adult in good health. CDR3 region: CASSSGQGASYGYTF. As DNA, the CDR3 is TGTGCCAGCAGTTCAGGACAGGGAGCGTCCTATGGCTACACCTTC.